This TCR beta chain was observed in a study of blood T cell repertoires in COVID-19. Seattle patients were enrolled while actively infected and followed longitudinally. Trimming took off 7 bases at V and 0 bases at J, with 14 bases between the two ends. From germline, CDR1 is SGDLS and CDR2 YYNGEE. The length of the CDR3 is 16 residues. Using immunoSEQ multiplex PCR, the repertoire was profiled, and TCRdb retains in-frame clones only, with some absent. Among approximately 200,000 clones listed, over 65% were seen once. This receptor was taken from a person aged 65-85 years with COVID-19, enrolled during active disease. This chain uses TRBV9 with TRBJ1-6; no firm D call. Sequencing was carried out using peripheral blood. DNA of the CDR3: TGTGCCAGCTCCTTAGGTTGGAGCTCCTATAATTCACCCCTCCACTTT. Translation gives CASSLGWSSYNSPLHF.